This TCR beta chain originates from a study of shared clonotypes between healthy human individuals. As to this clone: The antigen remains unidentified.

Unmatched junction bases numbered 10, after V lost 7 bases and J lost 3 bases. The germline V gene has CDR1 SQVTM and CDR2 ANQGSEA. This CDR3 has 14 residues. Study-wide results and limits: An effect of sequencing depth on clonotype sharing among donors was expected.

Genomic DNA from each subset was divided evenly over several immunoSEQ plates. Some clones are missing from TCRdb's copy, which holds only in-frame ones; the method was immunoSEQ multiplex PCR. The sample yields about 2.3 million clones, about 90% seen once. The specimen was naive CD4+ T cells from PBMCs. Described subset: CD45RA+ positively selected. This chain joins TRBV29-1 and TRBJ2-7, with 9 nucleotides matching TRBD1. The clonotype originates from a man younger than 35 in good health. Some clones in this sample may be carry-over from other donors' samples. CDR3 nucleotides: TGCAGCGCGGGACAGGGTTGGGGTAGCTACGAGCAGTACTTC. It encodes CSAGQGWGSYEQYF.